The 22 T cell receptor beta chains reported below all come from one sample, sequenced in a study of naive and memory T cell subsets. Study observations and caveats: Possibly reflecting memory cells re-expressing CD45RA, a few larger clonotypes occurred in naive repertoires, especially CD8.

The beta constant-region primer was an equimolar mix of two oligonucleotides covering TRBC1 and TRBC2. Nested alpha and beta constant-region primers with the SP2 primer drove four PCR rounds on ligated cDNA. A single record per CDR3 protein comes from TCRdb applying MiXCR to the UMI-ligation and nested PCR reads. This sample has around 160,000 distinct CDR3 sequences, with over 20% found just once. The antigens for these receptors are not known. Input material: naive CD4+ T cells from blood. These receptors were collected from a human donor in good health.

This clonotype was observed a handful of times. V gene TRBV4-3 combines with J gene TRBJ1-4; D perhaps matches TRBD1 (6 bases). V was trimmed by 0 bases and J by 8 bases, leaving 13 bases between them. The CDR3 length is 15 residues. The germline CDR1 and CDR2 sequences are LGHNA and YSLEER. CDR3 protein: CASSQDRVGGEKLFF. The CDR3 DNA reads as TGCGCCAGCAGCCAAGATCGAGTAGGGGGAGAAAAACTGTTTTTT.

This clonotype was seen at least ten times. This sequence joins TRBV29-1 and TRBJ2-5; D gene unclear. The CDR3 is 11 amino acids. Germline CDR1 and CDR2: SQVTM and ANQGSEA. V was pared by 5 bases and J by 1 base, with 5 bases between. The CDR3 nucleotides read TGCAGCGTTCGAGTCCAAGAGACCCAGTACTTC. Translation gives CSVRVQETQYF. Drawing the rest from reference TRBV29-1 and TRBJ2-5, the complete variable domain is SAVISQKPSRDICQRGTSLTIQCQVDSQVTMMFWYRQQPGQSLTLIATANQGSEATYESGFVIDKFPISRPNLTFSTLTVSNMSPEDSSIYLCSVRVQETQYFGPGTRLLVL.

This chain connects TRBV6-5 to TRBJ2-3; TRBD2 is a possible D gene (6 bases). Trimming left V 5 bases short and J 4 bases short, with 13 bases between. This CDR3 spans 14 amino acids. In germline, CDR1 is MNHEY, CDR2 SVGAGI. In DNA, the CDR3 is TGTGCCAGCAGTCAGCGACTAGTCGCAGATACGCAGTATTTT. Its translation is CASSQRLVADTQYF.

V and J are TRBV29-1 and TRBJ1-1, with D possibly being TRBD1 (6 bases). This CDR3 is built from 14 residues. Germline assignment: CDR1 SQVTM and CDR2 ANQGSEA. V dropped 0 bases and J dropped 5 bases, with 13 bases sitting between them. DNA for the CDR3: TGCAGCGTTGAAGATAAGGTAACAGGGACTGAAGCTTTCTTT. Translated: CSVEDKVTGTEAFF.

This clonotype was seen once. Germline and junction disagree at one end, which may indicate a read error. The V and J genes are TRBV20-1 and TRBJ2-1; 11 bases agree with TRBD2. In germline, CDR1 is DFQATT, CDR2 SNEGSKA (reference sequence). This CDR3 has 14 amino acids. CDR3 loop: CSAKLAGVHNVQFF. In DNA, the CDR3 is TGCAGTGCGAAACTAGCGGGAGTGCACAATGTGCAGTTCTTC.

The chain employs TRBV18 and TRBJ2-4; D is unclear. The germline gives CDR1 KGHSH, CDR2 LQKENI. This CDR3 has 17 residues. Deletions cut 0 bases from V and 0 bases from J, with 12 bases between. The CDR3, as DNA: TGTGCCAGCTCACCACCGCGGCAGAAAATAGCCAAAAACATTCAGTACTTC. Its translation: CASSPPRQKIAKNIQYF.

This clonotype has a handful of counts. This chain links TRBV18 with TRBJ1-3; 7 nucleotides line up with TRBD1. CDR1 is KGHSH, CDR2 LQKENI, per germline. The junction had 6 bases not matched to a gene; V was cut back by 3 bases and J by 4 bases. This CDR3 contains 15 residues. The CDR3 sequence: CASSPDQGDGNTIYF. The CDR3 DNA sequence: TGTGCCAGCTCACCGGACCAGGGGGACGGAAACACCATATATTTT.

This clonotype has a handful of counts. The chain is built from TRBV7-2 and TRBJ2-1, with D uncertain. This CDR3 region has 16 residues. V was clipped by 2 bases and J by 1 base, with 12 bases between them. The germline gives CDR1 SGHTA, CDR2 FQGNSA. This CDR3 reads CASSLMPPGSYNEQFF. CDR3 nucleotides: TGTGCCAGCAGCTTAATGCCCCCCGGGTCCTACAATGAGCAGTTCTTC. The full variable domain, rest sourced from reference TRBV7-2 and TRBJ2-1, is GAGVSQSPSNKVTEKGKDVELRCDPISGHTALYWYRQSLGQGLEFLIYFQGNSAPDKSGLPSDRFSAERTGGSVSTLTIQRTQQEDSAVYLCASSLMPPGSYNEQFFGPGTRLTVL.

The chain carries TRBV20-1 and TRBJ2-2; 7 nucleotides match TRBD2. Germline V gene lookup returns CDR1 DFQATT and CDR2 SNEGSKA (reference sequence). This CDR3 is built from 13 residues. J was trimmed by 5 bases and V by 5 bases; bases with no gene match: 5. CDR3 coding DNA: TGCAGTGCTGTAAGCGGGACGACCGGGGAGCTGTTTTTT. This gives the protein CSAVSGTTGELFF.

The chain employs TRBV10-2 and TRBJ2-5; TRBD1 is a possible D gene (6 bases). CDR3 size: 13 residues. Trimming stripped 3 bases from V and 5 bases from J, with 10 bases between. The germline V gene has CDR1 WSHSY and CDR2 SAAADI. The CDR3 DNA reads TGCGCCAGCAGTGACAGGGGCCGGGAGACCCAGTACTTC. The encoded protein is CASSDRGRETQYF.

The V call is TRBV7-9, the J call TRBJ1-5, with 7 bases lining up with TRBD1. The germline gives CDR1 SEHNR, CDR2 FQNEAQ (reference sequence). The J segment lost 5 bases and the V segment lost 5 bases, leaving 9 bases of the junction unmatched. The CDR3 loop spans 15 amino acids. In DNA form, the CDR3 reads TGTGCCAGCAGCCTTGGGGACAGTGAGCATCAGCCCCAGCATTTT. This encodes CASSLGDSEHQPQHF. The full variable domain, completed using reference TRBV7-9 and TRBJ1-5, is DTGVSQNPRHKITKRGQNVTFRCDPISEHNRLYWYRQTLGQGPEFLTYFQNEAQLEKSRLLSDRFSAERPKGSFSTLEIQRTEQGDSAMYLCASSLGDSEHQPQHFGDGTRLSIL.

The chain couples TRBV28 to TRBJ2-4; 8 bases are a match to TRBD2. J gave up 1 base and V 5 bases, and 4 bases lay outside the gene matches. The germline gives CDR1 MDHEN, CDR2 SYDVKM. The CDR3 covers 15 residues. CDR3 bases: TGTGCCAGCAGTCTCCCGGGGGGGGCCAAAAACATTCAGTACTTC. Protein sequence: CASSLPGGAKNIQYF.

The chain links TRBV7-2 to TRBJ2-7; 7 bases line up with TRBD2. CDR1 is SGHTA and CDR2 is FQGNSA in the germline V gene. The V segment lost 6 bases and the J segment 3 bases; nucleotides outside the gene matches: 11. The CDR3 totals 15 residues. The DNA of the CDR3 is TGTGCCAGCAGTCCAAGCCCACTAGCGAGCTACGAGCAGTACTTC. This translates into CASSPSPLASYEQYF.

This clonotype was recorded a few times. The V and J genes are TRBV5-1 and TRBJ2-3, with a weak D call TRBD2 (5 bases). CDR1 and CDR2 (germline): SGHRS, YFSETQ. The CDR3 totals 15 residues. V was trimmed by 0 bases and J by 7 bases, leaving 15 bases between them. CDR3 coding DNA: TGCGCCAGCAGCTTGGGGTCGGGGAGTGCTAATACGCAGTATTTT. This encodes CASSLGSGSANTQYF.

This chain connects TRBV12-3 or TRBV12-4 to TRBJ1-5; unclear D gene. This CDR3 region has 17 residues. Trimming pared 3 bases from V and 0 bases from J, leaving 15 bases between. The CDR3 spells CASSFGRLSYSNQPQHF. The CDR3 nucleotides read TGTGCCAGCAGTTTTGGGAGGCTCAGTTATAGCAATCAGCCCCAGCATTTT.

The rearrangement joins TRBV5-1 to TRBJ2-1; no clear D gene. The CDR3 has 15 residues. CDR1 is SGHRS, CDR2 YFSETQ, per germline. Between the trimmed V and J ends, which lost 0 bases and 7 bases, there was a span of 14 bases. CDR3 residues: CASSLGTTPGNEQFF. CDR3 nucleotides: TGCGCCAGCAGCTTGGGCACCACCCCGGGTAATGAGCAGTTCTTC.

The table lists this clonotype with many counts. The chain carries TRBV6-1 and TRBJ2-3; D is unresolved. Germline values: CDR1 MNHNS, CDR2 SASEGT. This CDR3 is built from 13 residues. V shed 2 bases and J shed 4 bases, with 7 bases lying between them. Here the CDR3 reads CASSEQWSDTQYF. The CDR3 DNA is TGTGCCAGCAGTGAACAGTGGTCAGATACGCAGTATTTT.

The CDR3 region is CASSLTDEDTQYF. In nucleotides, the CDR3 is TGTGCCAGCAGTTTAACCGATGAAGATACGCAGTATTTT. The chain recombines TRBV12-3 or TRBV12-4 with TRBJ2-3; D gene unclear. The V gene lost 2 bases and the J gene lost 5 bases, with 8 bases spanning the gap. The CDR3 is 13 amino acids.

This clonotype has a handful of counts. The rearrangement joins TRBV11-2 to TRBJ2-1; 12 bases align to TRBD2. Germline CDR1 SGHAT, CDR2 FQNNGV. This CDR3 has 16 amino acids. Unmatched junction bases numbered 9, after V lost 5 bases and J lost 7 bases. CDR3 protein: CASSLRLAGVGNEQFF. The CDR3 DNA follows: TGTGCCAGCAGCCTCCGACTAGCGGGAGTGGGTAATGAGCAGTTCTTC.

The CDR3 reads CASSQERAGYNEQFF. The CDR3 region has the DNA TGTGCCAGCAGCCAAGAAAGGGCCGGATACAATGAGCAGTTCTTC. The rearrangement uses TRBV4-2 and TRBJ2-1, with no clear D. Germline V gene data show CDR1 as LGHNA and CDR2 as YNFKEQ. The V gene lost 0 bases and the J gene lost 4 bases, with 10 bases spanning the gap. This CDR3 spans 15 amino acids.

In this sample, this clonotype turned up many times. The CDR3 reads CSVEEFAETQYF. In DNA, the CDR3 is TGCAGCGTTGAAGAGTTTGCGGAGACCCAGTACTTC. The chain couples TRBV29-1 to TRBJ2-5, with unresolved D. CDR1 SQVTM and CDR2 ANQGSEA come from the germline V gene. The CDR3 extends over 12 amino acids. V dropped 0 bases and J dropped 5 bases, with 7 bases sitting between them.

This clonotype was seen more than once but under ten times. The V gene is TRBV19, the J gene TRBJ2-3, with D tentatively TRBD2 (6 bases). Trimming removed 1 base at V and 6 bases at J, with 14 bases between. The CDR3 runs 15 residues. The V gene's germline CDR1 is LNHDA and CDR2 SQIVND (reference sequence). CDR3 DNA: TGTGCCAGTAGTATAGCGACTAGTGGGTCGGATACGCAGTATTTT. Its protein is CASSIATSGSDTQYF.